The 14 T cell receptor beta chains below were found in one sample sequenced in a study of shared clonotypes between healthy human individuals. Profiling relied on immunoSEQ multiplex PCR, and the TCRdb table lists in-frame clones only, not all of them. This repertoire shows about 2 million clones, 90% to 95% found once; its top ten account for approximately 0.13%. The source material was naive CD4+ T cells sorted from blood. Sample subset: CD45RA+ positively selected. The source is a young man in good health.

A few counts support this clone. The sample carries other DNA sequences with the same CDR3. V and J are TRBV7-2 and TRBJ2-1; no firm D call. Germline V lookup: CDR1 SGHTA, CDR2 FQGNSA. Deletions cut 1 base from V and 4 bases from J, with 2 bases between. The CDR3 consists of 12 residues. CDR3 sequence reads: CASSLGYNEQFF. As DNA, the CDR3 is TGTGCCAGCAGCTTAGGTTACAATGAGCAGTTCTTC.

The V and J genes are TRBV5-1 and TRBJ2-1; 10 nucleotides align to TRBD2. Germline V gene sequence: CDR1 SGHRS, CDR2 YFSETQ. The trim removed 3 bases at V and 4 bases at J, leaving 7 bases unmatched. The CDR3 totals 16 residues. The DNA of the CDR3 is TGCGCCAGCAGCTGGGAACTAGCGGGAAAATACAATGAGCAGTTCTTC. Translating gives CASSWELAGKYNEQFF. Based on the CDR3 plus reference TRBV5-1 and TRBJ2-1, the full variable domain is KAGVTQTPRYLIKTRGQQVTLSCSPISGHRSVSWYQQTPGQGLQFLFEYFSETQRNKGNFPGRFSGRQFSNSRSEMNVSTLELGDSALYLCASSWELAGKYNEQFFGPGTRLTVL.

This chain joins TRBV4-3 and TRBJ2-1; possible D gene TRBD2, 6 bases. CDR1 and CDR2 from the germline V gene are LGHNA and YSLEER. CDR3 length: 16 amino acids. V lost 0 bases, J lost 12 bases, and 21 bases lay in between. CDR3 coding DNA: TGCGCCAGCAGCCAAGACGGGGGTATGTTAGGCTCATTGCAGTTCTTC. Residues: CASSQDGGMLGSLQFF.

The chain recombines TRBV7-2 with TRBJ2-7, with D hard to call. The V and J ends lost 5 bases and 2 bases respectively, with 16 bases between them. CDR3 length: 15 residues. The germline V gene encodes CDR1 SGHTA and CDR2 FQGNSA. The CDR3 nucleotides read TGTGCCAGCAGCCCTACTTGGCGATCAACCTACGAGCAGTACTTC. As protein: CASSPTWRSTYEQYF.

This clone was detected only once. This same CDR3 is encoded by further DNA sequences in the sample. CDR3 amino acids: CASSLEGTSGSTDTQYF. The CDR3 nucleotides are TGCGCCAGCAGCTTGGAGGGGACTAGCGGATCCACAGATACGCAGTATTTT. This rearrangement joins TRBV5-1 to TRBJ2-3; 11 positions match TRBD2. The J segment lost 2 bases and the V segment lost 0 bases, leaving 5 bases of the junction unmatched. The CDR3 is 17 amino acids. CDR1 is SGHRS and CDR2 is YFSETQ in the germline V gene.

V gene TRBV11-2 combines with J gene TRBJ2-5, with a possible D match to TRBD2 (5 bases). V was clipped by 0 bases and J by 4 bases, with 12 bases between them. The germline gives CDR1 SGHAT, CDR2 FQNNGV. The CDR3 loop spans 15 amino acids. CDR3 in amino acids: CASSLDGGKGETQYF. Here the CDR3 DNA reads TGTGCCAGCAGCTTAGATGGAGGAAAGGGAGAGACCCAGTACTTC.

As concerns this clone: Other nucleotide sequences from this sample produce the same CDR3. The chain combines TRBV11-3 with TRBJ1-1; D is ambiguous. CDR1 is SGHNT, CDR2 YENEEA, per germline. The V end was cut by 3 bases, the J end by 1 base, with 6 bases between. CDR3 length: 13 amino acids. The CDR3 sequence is CASSLDQNTEAFF. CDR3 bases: TGTGCCAGCAGCTTGGACCAGAACACTGAAGCTTTCTTT.

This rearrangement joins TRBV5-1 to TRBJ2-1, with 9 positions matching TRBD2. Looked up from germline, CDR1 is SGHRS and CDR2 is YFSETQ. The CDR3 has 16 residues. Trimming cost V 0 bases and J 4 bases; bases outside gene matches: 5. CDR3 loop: CASSLGSSGKYNEQFF. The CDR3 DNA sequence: TGCGCCAGCAGCTTGGGGTCTAGCGGGAAGTACAATGAGCAGTTCTTC.

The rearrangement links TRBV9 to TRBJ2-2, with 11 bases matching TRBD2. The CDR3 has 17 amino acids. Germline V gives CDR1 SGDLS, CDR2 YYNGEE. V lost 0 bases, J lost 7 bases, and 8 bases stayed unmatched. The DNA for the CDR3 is TGTGCCAGCAGCGTAGAGGATAGCGGGAGGGGTAGCGGGGAGCTGTTTTTT. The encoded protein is CASSVEDSGRGSGELFF.

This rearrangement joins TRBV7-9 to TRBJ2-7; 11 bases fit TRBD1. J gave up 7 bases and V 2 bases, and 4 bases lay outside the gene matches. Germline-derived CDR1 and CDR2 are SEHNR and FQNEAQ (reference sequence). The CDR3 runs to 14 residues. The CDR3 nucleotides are TGTGCCAGCAGCTTAATGGGACAGGGGGTGGAGCAGTACTTC. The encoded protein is CASSLMGQGVEQYF.

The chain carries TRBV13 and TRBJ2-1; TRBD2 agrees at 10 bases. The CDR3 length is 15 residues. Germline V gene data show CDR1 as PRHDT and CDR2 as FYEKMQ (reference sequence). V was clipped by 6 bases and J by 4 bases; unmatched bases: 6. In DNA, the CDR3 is TGTGCCAGCAGTCCAAGCGGGGGGGCTTACAATGAGCAGTTCTTC. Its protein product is CASSPSGGAYNEQFF.

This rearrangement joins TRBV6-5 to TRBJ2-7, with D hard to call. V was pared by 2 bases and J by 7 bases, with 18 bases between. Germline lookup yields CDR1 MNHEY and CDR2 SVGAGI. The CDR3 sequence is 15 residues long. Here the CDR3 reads CASSYRSSYPWEQYF. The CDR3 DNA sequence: TGTGCCAGCAGTTACCGTAGTTCGTATCCGTGGGAGCAGTACTTC.

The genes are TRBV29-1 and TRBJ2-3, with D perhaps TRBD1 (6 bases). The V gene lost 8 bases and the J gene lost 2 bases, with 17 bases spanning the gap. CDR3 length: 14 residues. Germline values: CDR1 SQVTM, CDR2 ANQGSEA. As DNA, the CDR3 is TGCAGCCTTACAGGGATCGATAACACAGATACGCAGTATTTT. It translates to CSLTGIDNTDTQYF.

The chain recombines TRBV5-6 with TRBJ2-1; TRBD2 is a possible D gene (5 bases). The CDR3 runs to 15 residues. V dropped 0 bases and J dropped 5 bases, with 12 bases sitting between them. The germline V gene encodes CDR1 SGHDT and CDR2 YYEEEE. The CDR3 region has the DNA TGTGCCAGCAGCTTGGGGCGAGCGGTGAACAATGAGCAGTTCTTC. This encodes CASSLGRAVNNEQFF. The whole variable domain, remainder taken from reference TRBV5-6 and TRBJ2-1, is DAGVTQSPTHLIKTRGQQVTLRCSPKSGHDTVSWYQQALGQGPQFIFQYYEEEERQRGNFPDRFSGHQFPNYSSELNVNALLLGDSALYLCASSLGRAVNNEQFFGPGTRLTVL.